The 18 T cell receptor beta chains presented below share a single source sample, sequenced in a study of T cells in Graves' hyperthyroidism and ophthalmopathy. TCR beta CDR3 regions were amplified from RNA transcripts. HTBI primers were used for first-round RT-PCR of the TCR CDR3. TCRdb re-analysed the multiplex PCR reads in MiXCR, keeping a single row per CDR3 protein. The sample lists around 250,000 distinct CDR3 sequences, more than 12% occurring once. What was sequenced was blood. The receptors were gathered from a woman in her 40s with Graves' hyperthyroidism that later progressed to Graves' ophthalmopathy.

The chain recombines TRBV6-5 with TRBJ2-7; perhaps TRBD2 as D (6 bases). The ends were cut back, 0 bases at V and 3 bases at J, with 9 bases in the middle. This CDR3 spans 14 amino acids. Germline CDR1 reads MNHEY; CDR2 reads SVGAGI. CDR3 nucleotide sequence: TGTGCCAGCAGTTACTCGGGACTGGACTACGAGCAGTACTTC. It translates to CASSYSGLDYEQYF.

This clonotype has a count of ten or more. This chain links TRBV6-6 with TRBJ1-1; D remains ambiguous. This CDR3 has 15 residues. The ends were cut back, 1 base at V and 0 bases at J, with 9 bases in the middle. Germline CDR1 reads MNHNY; CDR2 reads SVGAGI (reference sequence). This CDR3 is CASSYYRPMNTEAFF. The CDR3 nucleotides read TGTGCCAGCAGTTACTACAGACCCATGAACACTGAAGCTTTCTTT.

The V gene is TRBV19, the J gene TRBJ2-3; 13 bases line up with TRBD2. The length of the CDR3 is 17 residues. V trimming: 3 bases; J trimming: 2 bases; junction bases outside the gene matches: 5. Germline lookup yields CDR1 LNHDA and CDR2 SQIVND (reference sequence). The CDR3 DNA reads TGTGCCAGTAGTATCGCCGGACTAGCGGGGGTCACAGATACGCAGTATTTT. Amino acids: CASSIAGLAGVTDTQYF.

The table lists this clonotype with many counts. The V call is TRBV29-1, the J call TRBJ1-1; possible D gene TRBD1, 6 bases. Germline CDR1 and CDR2: SQVTM and ANQGSEA. Trimming took 5 bases from V and 2 from J, leaving 12 bases between them. This CDR3 region has 13 residues. The CDR3 bases are TGCAGCGTTTTACAGGGATCTAACACTGAAGCTTTCTTT. This encodes CSVLQGSNTEAFF.

In its sample, this clonotype was seen a few times. The chain joins TRBV29-1 to TRBJ2-7; no firm D call. Trimming cost V 5 bases and J 6 bases, with 17 bases left between them. Per the germline V gene, CDR1 is SQVTM and CDR2 is ANQGSEA. CDR3 size: 13 residues. This CDR3 reads CSVRPRIGVEQYF. The CDR3 DNA reads as TGCAGCGTTCGCCCAAGAATTGGGGTCGAGCAGTACTTC.

This clonotype has at least ten counts. This rearrangement joins TRBV6-1 to TRBJ1-5, with D maybe TRBD1 (6 bases). Germline CDR1 and CDR2: MNHNS and SASEGT. The V end lost 10 bases, the J end lost 6 bases, and 19 bases lay between the germline ends. The CDR3 is 14 residues long. The CDR3 spells CATIRLEGGQPQHF. The DNA for the CDR3 is TGTGCCACCATCCGGTTGGAGGGGGGTCAGCCCCAGCATTTT.

This rearrangement joins TRBV7-9 to TRBJ2-1; 14 bases match TRBD2. Per the germline V gene, CDR1 is SEHNR and CDR2 is FQNEAQ (reference sequence). The V and J ends lost 6 bases and 1 base, in that order; junction bases with no gene match: 11. This CDR3 is 19 amino acids long. The chain's CDR3 is CASSLGGLAGVLSYNEQFF. In DNA form, the CDR3 reads TGTGCCAGCAGTTTGGGGGGACTAGCGGGAGTTTTATCCTACAATGAGCAGTTCTTC.

The gene calls are TRBV20-1 and TRBJ2-7; possible D gene TRBD2, 5 bases. V was clipped by 2 bases and J by 3 bases, with 11 bases between them. CDR3 length: 13 amino acids. CDR1 and CDR2 from the germline V gene are DFQATT and SNEGSKA (reference sequence). For the CDR3, the DNA is TGCAGTGCTAGAACGGGAAGGGTCTACGAGCAGTACTTC. Encoded protein: CSARTGRVYEQYF.

This clonotype was seen many times. J is TRBJ1-2 and V is TRBV19, with 7 bases that match TRBD1. The V gene's germline CDR1 is LNHDA and CDR2 SQIVND (reference sequence). V trimming: 11 bases; J trimming: 5 bases; junction bases outside the gene matches: 11. The CDR3 totals 13 residues. Here the CDR3 reads CAGRQGRGYGYTF. Written as DNA, the CDR3 is TGTGCCGGACGACAGGGCCGCGGGTATGGCTACACCTTC.

This clonotype has ten or more counts. This chain links TRBV4-1 with TRBJ1-1; D is perhaps TRBD1 (6 bases). This CDR3 region has 13 residues. Deletions cut 8 bases from V and 1 base from J, with 11 bases between. Germline loops: CDR1 MGHRA, CDR2 YSYEKL. Here the CDR3 DNA reads TGCGCCAGCTGTCGGACAGCGAACACTGAAGCTTTCTTT. Translated, it gives CASCRTANTEAFF.

Regarding this clonotype: This sequence may be a read error, since a much larger clone differs from it by one base. The chain has TRBV2 and TRBJ1-4, with TRBD1 matching 10 bases. V was clipped by 6 bases and J by 8 bases; unmatched bases: 3. The germline V gene has CDR1 SNHLY and CDR2 FYNNEI. The CDR3 has 13 amino acids. The CDR3 sequence is CASSLGQGEKLFF. CDR3 DNA sequence: TGTGCCAGCAGCTTGGGACAGGGGGAAAAACTGTTTTTT.

At least ten counts were recorded for this clonotype. The rearrangement joins TRBV3-1 to TRBJ2-7, with TRBD2 identical over 11 bases. CDR3 length: 20 residues. The V and J ends lost 0 bases and 5 bases, in that order; junction bases with no gene match: 18. Germline V gene data show CDR1 as LGHDT and CDR2 as YNNKEL (reference sequence). CDR3 sequence (DNA): TGTGCCAGCAGCCAAGAAGGCGGTTTTGTGACTAGCGGGACGGGTCACGAGCAGTACTTC. Its translation: CASSQEGGFVTSGTGHEQYF.

The chain employs TRBV7-8 and TRBJ2-7; D uncertain. The CDR3 is 15 residues long. V was clipped by 1 base and J by 1 base, with 11 bases between them. Germline loops: CDR1 SGHVS, CDR2 FQNEAQ. Written as DNA, the CDR3 is TGTGCCAGCAGCTTAGGTTCGGACGCGTCCTACGAGCAGTACTTC. Its protein is CASSLGSDASYEQYF.

J is TRBJ2-3 and V is TRBV18; D possibly uses TRBD1 or TRBD2 (5 bases each). Germline V gives CDR1 KGHSH, CDR2 LQKENI. The ends were cut back, 4 bases at V and 2 bases at J, with 19 bases in the middle. This CDR3 is built from 17 residues. The CDR3, as DNA: TGTGCCAGCTCACTAAGTTTCCGGGACGGACTCACAGATACGCAGTATTTT. This sequence encodes CASSLSFRDGLTDTQYF.

This clonotype has ten or more counts. The CDR3 nucleotides are TGTGCCAGCAGCCGTTTGCCGGGACTAGACCCAGATACGCAGTATTTT. This encodes CASSRLPGLDPDTQYF. The chain is built from TRBV11-1 and TRBJ2-3, with TRBD2 identical over 8 bases. Germline trimming cut 5 bases from V and 4 bases from J; bases unmatched to any gene: 11. Germline V gives CDR1 SGHAT, CDR2 FQDESV (reference sequence). The CDR3 consists of 16 residues.

This clonotype was seen at least ten times. The chain combines TRBV12-3 or TRBV12-4 with TRBJ1-2; TRBD1 is a possible D gene (5 bases). The CDR3 sequence is 12 residues long. Trimming stripped 4 bases from V and 4 bases from J, with 7 bases between. The CDR3: CASSWDGYGYTF. CDR3 nucleotides: TGTGCCAGCAGTTGGGACGGCTATGGCTACACCTTC.

This chain links TRBV4-1 with TRBJ2-7, with 8 nucleotides matching TRBD1. This CDR3 region has 15 residues. The J segment lost 3 bases and the V segment lost 3 bases, leaving 7 bases of the junction unmatched. Germline assignment: CDR1 MGHRA and CDR2 YSYEKL. CDR3 residues: CASSQGTGDNYEQYF. CDR3 DNA sequence: TGCGCCAGCAGCCAGGGGACAGGAGACAACTACGAGCAGTACTTC.

This clonotype came up a few times. A much larger clone differs from this one at a single base, so this may be a read error. The chain uses TRBV9 and TRBJ2-7; 9 positions match TRBD2. Unmatched junction bases numbered 4, after V lost 4 bases and J lost 2 bases. The CDR3 loop spans 14 amino acids. Germline V gene data show CDR1 as SGDLS and CDR2 as YYNGEE. CDR3 bases: TGTGCCAGCAGCCCTAGCGGGAACCCCTACGAGCAGTACTTC. Its translation: CASSPSGNPYEQYF.